This T cell receptor (beta chain) derives from a study of a mutant IDH1 vaccine in newly diagnosed glioma. Study summary: In some groups vaccination began 4-6 weeks post-radiotherapy; others received it with temozolomide.

Time point here: week 5, during vaccination. All doses held 300 ug of mutant IDH1 20-mer peptide, with topical imiquimod. The germline V gene encodes CDR1 SGHAT and CDR2 FQNNGV. After removal of 5 bases from V and 7 bases from J, the junction contained 7 bases not matched to a gene. The CDR3 contains 14 residues. Regarding this clone: The antigen is not known.

The assay was immunoSEQ multiplex PCR, and TCRdb's table has in-frame clones only and misses some. The data show tens of thousands of clones, roughly 73% seen once. This clonotype originated in a woman aged 40 to 49 with glioma. This sequence joins TRBV11-2 and TRBJ1-4; 7 bases agree with TRBD1. Sequenced here: PBMCs, sampled from a glioma patient whose treatment included an IDH1 peptide vaccine. CDR3 sequence reads: CASSPGTEGEKLFF. CDR3 in DNA: TGTGCCAGCAGCCCCGGGACAGAGGGTGAAAAACTGTTTTTT.